This TCR beta chain was captured by sequencing in a study of blood T cells in healthy people across ages. Study observations and caveats: Age showed a roughly linear inverse relationship with TCR beta diversity per million T cells.

A sample-barcoded 5' primer and a J-beta primer mix were used in a second PCR of about 6 to 11 cycles. Sequencing recovered at least 2.5 million CDR3-containing paired-end reads from each sample. One entry per CDR3 protein, called by TCRdb with MiXCR from the 5' RACE reads. This table holds about 580,000 distinct CDR3 sequences, roughly 43% found once. The J segment lost 8 bases and the V segment lost 7 bases, leaving 11 bases of the junction unmatched. Germline V gene data show CDR1 as SGHRS and CDR2 as YFSETQ. There are 14 residues in the CDR3. About 10 milliliters of peripheral blood were drawn from each donor into EDTA-treated tubes. A remark on this clonotype: Antigen: not known.

Input material: blood. The sequence derives from an elderly man in good health. The chain employs TRBV5-1 and TRBJ2-1, with TRBD1 identical over 8 bases. The CDR3 DNA reads TGCGCCAGCTCTCAGGACAGGGAGGTCCATGAGCAGTTCTTC. This sequence encodes CASSQDREVHEQFF.